The 16 T cell receptor beta chains below all came from one sample that was sequenced in a study of T cell repertoires in cytomegalovirus infection. Using its own MiXCR run on the reads, TCRdb lists one record per CDR3 protein. This sample yields 210,000 or so distinct CDR3 sequences, of which about 7% are seen a single time; under 7% belongs to the top ten. The material sequenced was PBMCs. The receptors stem from a human donor in good health (CMV status not recorded). Some clones in this sample may be carry-over from other donors' samples.

This clonotype was found many times. The rearrangement joins TRBV12-3 or TRBV12-4 to TRBJ2-1; D is perhaps TRBD1 or TRBD2 (6 bases each). V was trimmed by 4 bases and J by 4 bases, leaving 17 bases between them. This CDR3 has 16 amino acids. CDR3 nucleotides: TGTGCCAGCAGTTGGGGACGAGGGGGGCCGTACAATGAGCAGTTCTTC. Translation: CASSWGRGGPYNEQFF.

The table lists this clonotype with many counts. V gene TRBV10-3 combines with J gene TRBJ2-1; 8 bases map to TRBD2. The CDR3 contains 16 residues. Per the germline V gene, CDR1 is ENHRY and CDR2 is SYGVKD. V gave up 3 bases and J gave up 3 bases; unmatched junction bases: 7. Here the CDR3 reads CAISDYLAGSYNEQFF. DNA for the CDR3: TGTGCCATCAGTGATTATTTAGCGGGGAGCTACAATGAGCAGTTCTTC.

This clonotype occurred a few times. The rearrangement uses TRBV29-1 and TRBJ2-2; D unresolved. Trimming left V 3 bases short and J 1 base short, with 3 bases between. Germline lookup yields CDR1 SQVTM and CDR2 ANQGSEA. The CDR3 sequence is 12 residues long. The CDR3, as DNA: TGCAGCGTTGATGTGAACACCGGGGAGCTGTTTTTT. Translation: CSVDVNTGELFF.

This clonotype showed up many times. The rearrangement uses TRBV14 and TRBJ1-5; D not certain. This CDR3 has 13 amino acids. Germline-derived CDR1 and CDR2 are SGHDN and FVKESK. The V gene lost 4 bases and the J gene lost 2 bases, with 6 bases spanning the gap. CDR3 DNA sequence: TGTGCCAGCAGCCCTACAGGCAATCAGCCCCAGCATTTT. Translating gives CASSPTGNQPQHF. Full variable domain (outside the CDR3, taken from reference TRBV14 and TRBJ1-5): EAGVTQFPSHSVIEKGQTVTLRCDPISGHDNLYWYRRVMGKEIKFLLHFVKESKQDESGMPNNRFLAERTGGTYSTLKVQPAELEDSGVYFCASSPTGNQPQHFGDGTRLSIL.

This clonotype has just a few counts. The CDR3 region is CATSRASGTSEQYF. CDR3 sequence (DNA): TGTGCCACCAGCAGAGCTTCAGGAACGAGCGAGCAGTACTTC. The chain has TRBV15 and TRBJ2-7; D remains unclear. Germline CDR1 LNHNV, CDR2 YYDKDF (reference sequence). Between the trimmed V and J ends, which lost 1 base and 6 bases, there was a span of 13 bases. The CDR3 is made up of 14 amino acids.

This clonotype has a count of ten or more. CDR3 sequence reads: CASSYTGASTDTQYF. The CDR3 DNA reads as TGTGCCAGCAGCTACACAGGGGCCTCCACAGATACGCAGTATTTT. V gene TRBV4-2 combines with J gene TRBJ2-3; 7 positions match TRBD1. The J segment lost 2 bases and the V segment lost 5 bases, leaving 7 bases of the junction unmatched. The CDR3 runs 15 residues. CDR1 LGHNA and CDR2 YNFKEQ come from the germline V gene.

This clonotype was recorded at least ten times. The junction differs from germline at one of its ends, possibly a read error. The chain couples TRBV7-2 to TRBJ2-1; D tentatively reads TRBD1 or TRBD2 (5 bases each). The CDR3 runs to 13 residues. CDR1 is SGHTA and CDR2 is FQGNSA in the germline V gene. In DNA, the CDR3 is TGTGCCAGCAGCCTCGGGGCCTATAATGAGCAGTTCTTC. Translated: CASSLGAYNEQFF.

This clonotype has a count of ten or more. The J gene is TRBJ1-6, the V gene TRBV5-5, with D possibly TRBD1 on 5 matching bases. This CDR3 has 16 amino acids. CDR1 SGHKS and CDR2 YYEKEE come from the germline V gene (reference sequence). The V end lost 0 bases, the J end lost 1 base, and 8 bases lay between the germline ends. The CDR3 sequence is CASSLVGLSYNSPLHF. CDR3 nucleotides: TGTGCCAGCAGCTTGGTGGGGCTGTCCTATAATTCACCCCTCCACTTT.

This clonotype showed up just a few times. CDR3 loop: CSVGQGQGANVLTF. DNA of the CDR3: TGCAGCGTCGGACAGGGGCAAGGGGCCAACGTCCTGACTTTC. This chain uses TRBV29-1 with TRBJ2-6; 9 nucleotides match TRBD1. V lost 6 bases, J lost 4 bases, and 4 bases stayed unmatched. The germline V gene encodes CDR1 SQVTM and CDR2 ANQGSEA. The CDR3 is 14 residues long.

This clonotype was observed at least ten times. The chain employs TRBV27 and TRBJ2-1; D unresolved. The germline V gene encodes CDR1 MNHEY and CDR2 SMNVEV (reference sequence). The CDR3 extends over 12 amino acids. Trimming left V 6 bases short and J 4 bases short, with 7 bases between. The CDR3 region is CASRRQYNEQFF. In DNA form, the CDR3 reads TGTGCCAGCAGGCGGCAATACAATGAGCAGTTCTTC.

This clonotype was found many times. The CDR3 loop is CASSVGQIPSNYGYTF. CDR3 coding DNA: TGTGCCAGCAGCGTAGGACAGATCCCTTCTAACTATGGCTACACCTTC. The chain joins TRBV9 to TRBJ1-2; D possibly corresponds to TRBD1 (5 bases). The CDR3 runs to 16 residues. CDR1 is SGDLS, CDR2 YYNGEE, per germline. Between the trimmed V and J ends, which lost 0 bases and 0 bases, there was a span of 12 bases.

Many counts were recorded for this clonotype. The CDR3 sequence is CASSVRQGKSPLHF. CDR3 DNA sequence: TGTGCCAGCAGCGTACGGCAGGGGAAATCACCCCTCCACTTT. The chain employs TRBV7-3 and TRBJ1-6, with a possible D match to TRBD1 (6 bases). The ends were cut back, 5 bases at V and 10 bases at J, with 15 bases in the middle. The CDR3 covers 14 residues. From germline, CDR1 is SGHTA and CDR2 FQGTGA.

Worth noting for this clonotype: A junction end diverges from the germline sequence, so it may reflect a read error. V and J are TRBV29-1 and TRBJ2-3, with 7 bases that match TRBD2. This CDR3 contains 13 residues. Germline assignment: CDR1 SQVTM and CDR2 ANQGSEA. CDR3 nucleotide sequence: TGCAGCGTTGAAGAGGGGGGGATGGATATGCAGTATTTT. It encodes CSVEEGGMDMQYF.

This clonotype was seen at least ten times. DNA of the CDR3: TGTGCCAGCAGCTCCGTAGGTATCACTGAAGCTTTCTTT. Its protein product is CASSSVGITEAFF. The J gene is TRBJ1-1, the V gene TRBV7-9, with D hard to call. Looked up from germline, CDR1 is SEHNR and CDR2 is FQNEAQ (reference sequence). This CDR3 comprises 13 residues. V was cut by 4 bases and J by 4 bases, with 10 bases left in between. Drawing the rest from reference TRBV7-9 and TRBJ1-1, the complete variable domain is DTGVSQNPRHKITKRGQNVTFRCDPISEHNRLYWYRQTLGQGPEFLTYFQNEAQLEKSRLLSDRFSAERPKGSFSTLEIQRTEQGDSAMYLCASSSVGITEAFFGQGTRLTVV.

This clonotype was picked up many times. The chain has TRBV7-2 and TRBJ1-2; no clear D. The CDR3 is made up of 13 amino acids. Germline V gives CDR1 SGHTA, CDR2 FQGNSA. Trimming removed 6 bases from V and 3 bases from J, with 11 bases in between. The CDR3 is CASSFDGHYGYTF. The DNA for the CDR3 is TGTGCCAGCAGTTTTGACGGACACTATGGCTACACCTTC. The full variable domain, rest sourced from reference TRBV7-2 and TRBJ1-2, is GAGVSQSPSNKVTEKGKDVELRCDPISGHTALYWYRQSLGQGLEFLIYFQGNSAPDKSGLPSDRFSAERTGGSVSTLTIQRTQQEDSAVYLCASSFDGHYGYTFGSGTRLTVV.

The sample holds many counts of this clonotype. The gene calls are TRBV6-2 or TRBV6-3 and TRBJ1-1; no firm D call. This CDR3 has 13 amino acids. The germline V gene encodes CDR1 MNHEY and CDR2 SVGEGT. V lost 7 bases to trimming and J lost 3 bases, with 12 bases between them. The CDR3: CASTTDGYTEAFF. For the CDR3, the DNA is TGTGCCAGCACTACGGACGGCTACACTGAAGCTTTCTTT.